A single sample is the source of the 5 T cell receptor beta chains below, sequenced in a study of T cells in Graves' hyperthyroidism and ophthalmopathy. Amplification of TCR beta CDR3 regions used RNA as the template. The HTBI primer set was used in a first-round RT-PCR of the TCR CDR3. TCRdb fed the multiplex PCR reads into MiXCR, producing one record per CDR3 protein. In the table there are approximately 570,000 distinct CDR3 sequences, about 20% of which are singletons. The sequencing input was blood. These receptors were taken from a man in his forties with Graves' ophthalmopathy.

As regards this clonotype: One end of the junction is discordant with germline, which a read error may explain. The chain has TRBV28 and TRBJ2-6; TRBD1 is a possible D gene (6 bases). This CDR3 contains 17 residues. Germline-derived CDR1 and CDR2 are MDHEN and SYDVKM. CDR3 DNA: TGTGCCAGCAGTCCCCACACAGGGAGCTCTGGGGCCAGCGTCCTGACTTTC. Residues: CASSPHTGSSGASVLTF.

The chain joins TRBV10-3 to TRBJ2-3; TRBD1 might be the D (6 bases). The CDR3 extends over 14 amino acids. Germline values: CDR1 ENHRY, CDR2 SYGVKD. Between the trimmed V and J ends, which lost 3 bases and 1 base, there was a span of 8 bases. For the CDR3, the DNA is TGTGCCATCAGTGAACGACAGGGCACAGATACGCAGTATTTT. This encodes CAISERQGTDTQYF.

This clonotype has at least ten counts. This sequence joins TRBV13 and TRBJ2-7; TRBD2 matches at 9 bases. Looked up from germline, CDR1 is PRHDT and CDR2 is FYEKMQ (reference sequence). The CDR3 is made up of 15 amino acids. The V segment lost 3 bases and the J segment 4 bases; nucleotides outside the gene matches: 7. CDR3 sequence reads: CASSFSGSGRYEQYF. The DNA of the CDR3 is TGTGCCAGCAGCTTTAGCGGGAGTGGTCGGTACGAGCAGTACTTC.

V usage is TRBV9 and J usage is TRBJ1-2, with TRBD1 identical over 7 bases. CDR1 and CDR2 from the germline V gene are SGDLS and YYNGEE. This CDR3 comprises 12 residues. After removal of 7 bases from V and 7 bases from J, the junction contained 7 bases not matched to a gene. CDR3 DNA sequence: TGTGCCAGCTACAGGGGAGAGGGTGGCTACACCTTC. The encoded protein is CASYRGEGGYTF.

The CDR3 nucleotides read TGCGCCAGCAGCCAAGCCCGCGGCCGCAGGGAGACCCAGTACTTC. It yields the protein CASSQARGRRETQYF. The V gene is TRBV4-1, the J gene TRBJ2-5; no clear D gene. Looked up from germline, CDR1 is MGHRA and CDR2 is YSYEKL. V lost 1 base and J 5 bases, leaving 14 bases between the germline ends. There are 15 residues in the CDR3.